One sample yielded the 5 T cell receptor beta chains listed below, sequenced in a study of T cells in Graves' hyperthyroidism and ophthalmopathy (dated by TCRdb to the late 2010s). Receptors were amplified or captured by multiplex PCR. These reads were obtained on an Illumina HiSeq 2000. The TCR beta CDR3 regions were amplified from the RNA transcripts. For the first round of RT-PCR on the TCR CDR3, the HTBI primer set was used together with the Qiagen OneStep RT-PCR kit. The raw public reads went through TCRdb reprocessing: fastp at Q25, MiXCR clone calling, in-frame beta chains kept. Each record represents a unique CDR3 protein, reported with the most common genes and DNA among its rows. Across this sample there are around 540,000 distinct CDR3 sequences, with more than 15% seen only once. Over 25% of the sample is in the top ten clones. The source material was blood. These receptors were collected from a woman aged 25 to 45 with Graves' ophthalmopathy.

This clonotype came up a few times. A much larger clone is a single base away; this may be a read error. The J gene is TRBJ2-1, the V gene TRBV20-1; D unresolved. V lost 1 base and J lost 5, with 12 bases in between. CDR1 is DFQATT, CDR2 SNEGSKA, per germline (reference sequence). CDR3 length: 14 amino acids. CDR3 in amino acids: CSARGPDEDNEQFF. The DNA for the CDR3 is TGCAGTGCTAGAGGTCCAGACGAGGACAATGAGCAGTTCTTC.

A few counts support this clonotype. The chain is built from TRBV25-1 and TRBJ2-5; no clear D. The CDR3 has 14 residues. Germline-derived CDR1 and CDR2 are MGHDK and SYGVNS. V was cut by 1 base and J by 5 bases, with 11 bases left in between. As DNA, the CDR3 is TGTGCCAGCAGTGAATCTCTCCCTTGGGAGACCCAGTACTTC. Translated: CASSESLPWETQYF.

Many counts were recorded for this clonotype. DNA of the CDR3: TGTGCCAGCAGAAAGGACTCCTACGAGCAGTACTTC. Translated: CASRKDSYEQYF. The chain has TRBV6-1 and TRBJ2-7; D gene ambiguous. This CDR3 is 12 amino acids long. The V gene's germline CDR1 is MNHNS and CDR2 SASEGT. V lost 6 bases, J lost 0 bases, and 6 bases lay in between.

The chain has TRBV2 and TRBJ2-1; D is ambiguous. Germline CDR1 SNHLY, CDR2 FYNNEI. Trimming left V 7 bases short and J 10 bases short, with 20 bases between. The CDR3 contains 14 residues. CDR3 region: CASMFLDPAKEQFF. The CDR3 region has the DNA TGTGCCAGCATGTTTCTTGATCCCGCGAAGGAGCAGTTCTTC.

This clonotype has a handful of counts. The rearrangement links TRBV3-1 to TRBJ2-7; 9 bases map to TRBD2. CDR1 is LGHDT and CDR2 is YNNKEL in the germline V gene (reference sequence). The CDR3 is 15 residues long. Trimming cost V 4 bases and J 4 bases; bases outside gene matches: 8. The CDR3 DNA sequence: TGTGCCAGCAGCCGAGAGACTAGCGGAATTTACGAGCAGTACTTC. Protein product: CASSRETSGIYEQYF.